The 18 T cell receptor beta chains below come from one sample, sequenced in a study of blood T cell repertoires in COVID-19. The protocol was immunoSEQ multiplex PCR, while the TCRdb copy is restricted to in-frame clones and leaves out a portion. Seen here are 45,000 to 55,000 clones, roughly 83% observed once, and the top ten hold 4.4%. Sequences were obtained from peripheral blood. These receptors were obtained from a man in his fifties with active COVID-19.

The genes are TRBV27 and TRBJ2-1; 11 nucleotides match TRBD2. The CDR3 runs 15 residues. From germline, CDR1 is MNHEY and CDR2 SMNVEV (reference sequence). After removal of 6 bases from V and 2 bases from J, the junction contained 3 bases not matched to a gene. The CDR3 DNA reads as TGTGCCAGCAGCCTTAGCGGGGGGGCCTACAATGAGCAGTTCTTC. Translation: CASSLSGGAYNEQFF.

The genes are TRBV7-2 and TRBJ1-4; 7 bases fit TRBD1. The germline V gene has CDR1 SGHTA and CDR2 FQGNSA. There are 14 residues in the CDR3. Unmatched junction bases numbered 2, after V lost 3 bases and J lost 4 bases. CDR3 in DNA: TGTGCCAGCAGCTTCGGGACAGATAATGAAAAACTGTTTTTT. Its translation: CASSFGTDNEKLFF. Complete variable domain (other parts from reference TRBV7-2 and TRBJ1-4): GAGVSQSPSNKVTEKGKDVELRCDPISGHTALYWYRQSLGQGLEFLIYFQGNSAPDKSGLPSDRFSAERTGGSVSTLTIQRTQQEDSAVYLCASSFGTDNEKLFFGSGTQLSVL.

In this sample, this clone turned up a few times. The chain links TRBV7-9 to TRBJ1-4; 8 positions match TRBD1. The germline CDR1 and CDR2 sequences are SEHNR and FQNEAQ (reference sequence). The trim removed 5 bases at V and 8 bases at J, leaving 10 bases unmatched. CDR3 length equals 15 residues. The CDR3 region is CASSHPGTGGEKLFF. DNA for the CDR3: TGTGCCAGCAGCCACCCCGGGACAGGAGGAGAAAAACTGTTTTTT.

This chain joins TRBV7-9 and TRBJ2-2; no clear D. Looked up from germline, CDR1 is SEHNR and CDR2 is FQNEAQ (reference sequence). Trimming pared 5 bases from V and 7 bases from J, leaving 14 bases between. The CDR3 length is 14 residues. In DNA form, the CDR3 reads TGTGCCAGCAGCCCTCCGTTGCGGTACGGGGAGCTGTTTTTT. Amino acids: CASSPPLRYGELFF.

The chain recombines TRBV28 with TRBJ1-2; D may be TRBD1 (5 bases). V was cut by 6 bases and J by 2 bases, with 13 bases left in between. CDR3 length: 14 amino acids. Germline-derived CDR1 and CDR2 are MDHEN and SYDVKM. CDR3 amino acids: CASRQGYRNYGYTF. CDR3 DNA: TGTGCCAGCAGGCAGGGTTATCGGAACTATGGCTACACCTTC.

The chain is built from TRBV24-1 and TRBJ2-6, with TRBD2 as a possible D gene (6 bases). The germline gives CDR1 KGHDR, CDR2 SFDVKD. The CDR3 is 16 amino acids. The V gene lost 3 bases and the J gene lost 2 bases, with 10 bases spanning the gap. The CDR3 bases are TGTGCCACCAGTGATAGGAGGGGCGCTGGGGCCAACGTCCTGACTTTC. Protein product: CATSDRRGAGANVLTF.

This chain links TRBV18 with TRBJ1-2; 9 bases map to TRBD1. CDR3 length equals 13 residues. With V trimmed by 2 bases and J by 7 bases, 2 bases remained unmatched. Germline CDR1 is KGHSH and CDR2 is LQKENI. The CDR3 bases are TGTGCCAGCTCACCAACAGGGGGCTCTGGCTACACCTTC. Its protein is CASSPTGGSGYTF.

The chain uses TRBV7-9 and TRBJ1-1; the match to TRBD1 covers 7 bases. In germline, CDR1 is SEHNR, CDR2 FQNEAQ (reference sequence). Trimming at V came to 3 bases and at J to 5 bases, leaving 6 bases not matched to a gene. The CDR3 runs 14 residues. The DNA for the CDR3 is TGTGCCAGCAGCTTCGGACAGGTTGGGACTGAAGCTTTCTTT. Amino acid sequence: CASSFGQVGTEAFF.

The rearrangement joins TRBV4-1 to TRBJ2-5; 11 nucleotides agree with TRBD2. The ends lost 2 bases at V and 2 bases at J; junction bases unmatched: 7. Germline V gives CDR1 MGHRA, CDR2 YSYEKL. This CDR3 has 17 residues. CDR3 nucleotide sequence: TGCGCCAGCAGCCAAATTCTAGCGGGGGGCTCTCAAGAGACCCAGTACTTC. It translates to CASSQILAGGSQETQYF.

The V gene is TRBV7-2, the J gene TRBJ1-2; D ambiguous. The CDR3 sequence is 13 residues long. Per germline, CDR1 SGHTA and CDR2 FQGNSA. V lost 5 bases, J lost 8 bases, and 15 bases lay in between. Here the CDR3 reads CASSRPRADGYTF. In nucleotides, the CDR3 is TGTGCCAGCAGCCGACCGCGGGCGGACGGCTACACCTTC.

The J gene is TRBJ1-6, the V gene TRBV27; D is uncertain. The V gene's germline CDR1 is MNHEY and CDR2 SMNVEV (reference sequence). The V gene lost 4 bases and the J gene lost 4 bases, with 5 bases spanning the gap. This CDR3 has 13 residues. The CDR3 nucleotides are TGTGCCAGCAGTTATCAGTATAATTCACCCCTCCACTTT. It specifies CASSYQYNSPLHF.

CDR3 DNA: TGCGCCAGCAGCTTGAGGGGTCCAGGGTACCAAGAGACCCAGTACTTC. Its protein is CASSLRGPGYQETQYF. The V gene is TRBV5-1, the J gene TRBJ2-5, with D possibly being TRBD1 (5 bases). Germline loops: CDR1 SGHRS, CDR2 YFSETQ. Trimming stripped 1 base from V and 0 bases from J, with 13 bases between. The CDR3 is 16 amino acids.

V usage is TRBV18 and J usage is TRBJ2-7; D is possibly TRBD1 (6 bases). Germline V gene data show CDR1 as KGHSH and CDR2 as LQKENI. With 5 bases removed from V and 6 bases from J, the gap between germline ends came to 14 bases. The CDR3 length is 13 residues. CDR3 DNA sequence: TGTGCCAGCTCAGACAGGAGTGCGGCCGAGCAGTACTTC. Its translation is CASSDRSAAEQYF.

V is TRBV19 and J is TRBJ2-1; TRBD2 might be the D (7 bases). The V gene's germline CDR1 is LNHDA and CDR2 SQIVND (reference sequence). Trimming cost V 7 bases and J 9 bases, with 16 bases left between them. The CDR3 spans 13 residues. The CDR3 here is CASTPRAGAEQFF. The CDR3 DNA reads TGTGCCAGTACCCCTCGGGCGGGGGCTGAGCAGTTCTTC.

The rearrangement joins TRBV5-4 to TRBJ2-7, with 12 bases lining up with TRBD2. CDR1 and CDR2 from the germline V gene are SGHNT and YYREEE (reference sequence). This CDR3 has 15 amino acids. V shed 4 bases and J 4 bases; nucleotides not matched to a gene: 6. The CDR3 DNA sequence: TGTGCCAGCAGCCTCGGGACTAGCGGGCGGTACGAGCAGTACTTC. This encodes CASSLGTSGRYEQYF. The full variable domain, rest sourced from reference TRBV5-4 and TRBJ2-7, is ETGVTQSPTHLIKTRGQQVTLRCSSQSGHNTVSWYQQALGQGPQFIFQYYREEENGRGNFPPRFSGLQFPNYSSELNVNALELDDSALYLCASSLGTSGRYEQYFGPGTRLTVT.

This chain joins TRBV2 and TRBJ2-3, with TRBD2 identical over 8 bases. This CDR3 spans 13 amino acids. V lost 8 bases, J lost 6 bases, and 7 bases stayed unmatched. The germline CDR1 and CDR2 sequences are SNHLY and FYNNEI. CDR3 amino acids: CASGTGGPDTQYF. As DNA, the CDR3 is TGTGCCAGCGGAACGGGGGGGCCTGATACGCAGTATTTT.

This chain joins TRBV7-2 and TRBJ1-1; TRBD1 matches at 12 bases. This CDR3 spans 17 amino acids. V shed 2 bases and J 4 bases; nucleotides not matched to a gene: 8. CDR1 and CDR2 (germline): SGHTA, FQGNSA. CDR3 nucleotide sequence: TGTGCCAGCAGCTTAATGGGGACAGGGGGCTTTGGCACTGAAGCTTTCTTT. This gives the protein CASSLMGTGGFGTEAFF.

This clone was counted between two and nine times. The genes are TRBV4-3 and TRBJ2-7, with D possibly being TRBD2 (6 bases). Germline V gene lookup returns CDR1 LGHNA and CDR2 YSLEER. The CDR3 runs to 16 residues. Trimming took 4 bases from V and 2 from J, leaving 18 bases between them. The CDR3 DNA reads as TGCGCCAGCAGCCGCCTGGCCGGGGAGGTAGCCTACGAGCAGTACTTC. Protein product: CASSRLAGEVAYEQYF.